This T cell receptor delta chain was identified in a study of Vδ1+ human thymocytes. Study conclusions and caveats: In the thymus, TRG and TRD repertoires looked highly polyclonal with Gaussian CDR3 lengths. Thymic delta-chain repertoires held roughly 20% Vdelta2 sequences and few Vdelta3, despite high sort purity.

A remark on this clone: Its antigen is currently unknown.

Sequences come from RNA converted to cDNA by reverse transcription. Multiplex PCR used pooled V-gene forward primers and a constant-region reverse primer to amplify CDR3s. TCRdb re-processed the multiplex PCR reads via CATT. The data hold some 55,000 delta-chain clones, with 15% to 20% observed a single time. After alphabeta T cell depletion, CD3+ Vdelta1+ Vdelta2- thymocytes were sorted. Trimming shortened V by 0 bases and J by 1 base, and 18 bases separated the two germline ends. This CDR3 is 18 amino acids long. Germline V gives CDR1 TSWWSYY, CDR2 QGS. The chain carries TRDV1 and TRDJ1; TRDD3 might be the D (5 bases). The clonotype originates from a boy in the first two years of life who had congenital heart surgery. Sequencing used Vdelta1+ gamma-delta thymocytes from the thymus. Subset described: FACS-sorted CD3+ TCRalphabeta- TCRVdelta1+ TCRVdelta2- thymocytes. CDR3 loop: CALGELLEARGFTDKLIF. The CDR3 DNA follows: TGTGCTCTTGGGGAACTCCTCGAGGCCCGGGGGTTCACCGATAAACTCATCTTT.